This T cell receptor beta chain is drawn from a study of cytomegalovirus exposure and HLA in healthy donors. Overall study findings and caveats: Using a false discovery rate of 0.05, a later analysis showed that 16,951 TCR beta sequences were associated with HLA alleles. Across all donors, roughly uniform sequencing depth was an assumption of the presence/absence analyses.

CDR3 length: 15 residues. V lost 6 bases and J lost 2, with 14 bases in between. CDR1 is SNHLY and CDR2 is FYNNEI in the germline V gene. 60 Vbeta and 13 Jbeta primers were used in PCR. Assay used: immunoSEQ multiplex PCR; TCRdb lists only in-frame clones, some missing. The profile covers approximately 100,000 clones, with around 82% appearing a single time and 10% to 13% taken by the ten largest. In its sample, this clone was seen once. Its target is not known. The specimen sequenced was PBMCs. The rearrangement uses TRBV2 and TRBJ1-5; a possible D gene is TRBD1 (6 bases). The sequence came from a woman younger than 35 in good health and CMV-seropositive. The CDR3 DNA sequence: TGTGCCAGCAGGCCACAGGGTTCGCGCAATCAGCCCCAGCATTTT. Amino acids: CASRPQGSRNQPQHF.